A selection of T cell receptor beta chains follows, all from one sample in a study of blood T cell repertoires in COVID-19. TCRdb's copy holds only in-frame clones and misses some; the assay was immunoSEQ multiplex PCR. The sample lists around 440,000 clones; approximately 90% were seen once. Sequencing was done on a sample of peripheral blood. These receptors were collected from a woman aged 45-60 years with COVID-19, enrolled during active disease. CDR3s include the opening cysteine and the closing phenylalanine or tryptophan. The D gene is left open where the match is weak. Some rows mark clone size as missing; the rest say once, few, many or name a class of expanded clone.

d_call j_call clone_size v_call cdr3_aa cdr3_nt
- TRBJ2-7 - TRBV27 CASSLSRSRGPHEQYF TGTGCCAGCAGTTTATCGCGTAGCCGGGGTCCCCACGAGCAGTACTTC
- TRBJ2-4 - TRBV2 CASKILAKNIQYF TGTGCCAGCAAAATACTAGCCAAAAACATTCAGTACTTC
- TRBJ1-2 - TRBV12-3/TRBV12-4 CASSLGSNYGYTF TGTGCCAGCAGTTTAGGCAGTAACTATGGCTACACCTTC
- TRBJ1-3 - TRBV7-8 CASSSLGAGFRNTIYF TGTGCCAGCAGCTCCCTTGGGGCTGGCTTTAGAAACACCATATATTTT
- TRBJ2-1 - TRBV4-1 CASSQVFRDYNEQFF TGCGCCAGCAGCCAAGTATTCCGGGACTACAATGAGCAGTTCTTC
- TRBJ2-3 - TRBV5-1 CASSLAGDTQYF TGCGCCAGCAGCTTGGCCGGGGATACGCAGTATTTT
TRBD1 TRBJ1-2 - TRBV30 CAWRTLGQPNYGYTF TGTGCCTGGAGGACCCTGGGACAGCCTAACTATGGCTACACCTTC
TRBD1 TRBJ1-2 few TRBV28 CAIPREQGAGDGYTF TGTGCCATCCCCAGGGAACAGGGGGCAGGGGATGGCTACACCTTC
TRBD2 TRBJ2-5 - TRBV19 CASSTSSPSGQETQYF TGTGCCAGTAGTACCTCCAGCCCTAGCGGACAAGAGACCCAGTACTTC
TRBD2 TRBJ2-3 - TRBV7-8 CASSPNGGVTDTQYF TGTGCCAGCAGCCCTAACGGGGGGGTCACAGATACGCAGTATTTT
TRBD2 TRBJ2-3 - TRBV5-4 CASSLASGGADTQYF TGTGCCAGCAGCTTAGCTAGCGGGGGGGCAGATACGCAGTATTTT
- TRBJ1-2 few TRBV7-9 CASSDVKQGSGYGYTF TGTGCCAGCAGCGACGTGAAACAGGGTTCGGGATATGGCTACACCTTC
- TRBJ2-5 once TRBV7-9 CASSPLGQFEETQYF TGTGCCAGCAGCCCCCTAGGACAATTTGAAGAGACCCAGTACTTC
- TRBJ1-5 - TRBV27 CASSLFTPGRGSLGNQPQHF TGTGCCAGCAGTTTATTTACCCCGGGGAGGGGTTCCCTTGGCAATCAGCCCCAGCATTTT
- TRBJ1-2 - TRBV27 CASRPVTAGGYTF TGTGCCAGCAGGCCCGTCACGGCGGGAGGCTACACCTTC
- TRBJ1-3 - TRBV2 CASTVDRTSGNTIYF TGTGCCAGCACCGTCGACAGAACCTCTGGAAACACCATATATTTT
- TRBJ1-1 - TRBV20-1 CSASPTGWGFKTEAFF TGCAGTGCTAGTCCCACGGGATGGGGATTCAAGACTGAAGCTTTCTTT
TRBD1 TRBJ2-2 - TRBV29-1 CSVVGTGNTGELFF TGCAGCGTTGTAGGGACAGGGAACACCGGGGAGCTGTTTTTT
- TRBJ2-1 once TRBV29-1 CSAVSSYNEQFF TGCAGCGCAGTGAGCTCCTACAATGAGCAGTTCTTC
- TRBJ2-3 - TRBV2 CASRGLRPDSTDTQYF TGTGCCAGCAGGGGGCTTCGGCCGGATAGCACAGATACGCAGTATTTT
TRBD1 TRBJ1-5 - TRBV6-5 CASSYSTGTDQPQHF TGTGCCAGCAGTTACTCGACAGGGACGGATCAGCCCCAGCATTTT
TRBD1 TRBJ1-5 - TRBV25-1 CASSEPGGGNQPQHF TGTGCCAGCAGTGAACCAGGGGGCGGCAATCAGCCCCAGCATTTT
- TRBJ2-1 - TRBV5-5 CASSLSGDNEQFF TGTGCCAGCAGCTTGTCAGGGGACAATGAGCAGTTCTTC
- TRBJ1-1 - TRBV20-1 CSAPSGGAAFF TGCAGTGCTCCTTCGGGGGGGGCCGCTTTCTTT
- TRBJ1-1 - TRBV7-3 CASSGEGSNTEAFF TGTGCCAGCAGTGGGGAGGGCAGTAACACTGAAGCTTTCTTT
- TRBJ1-1 - TRBV19 CASSLYFLMTEPNTEAFF TGTGCCAGTAGTCTATACTTTCTTATGACAGAACCCAACACTGAAGCTTTCTTT
- TRBJ2-6 - TRBV29-1 CSVSSGELSGANVLTF TGCAGCGTCAGCTCAGGGGAGCTCTCTGGGGCCAACGTCCTGACTTTC
TRBD1 TRBJ1-1 - TRBV29-1 CSVRTGGGIDTEAFF TGCAGCGTGAGGACAGGGGGAGGGATAGACACTGAAGCTTTCTTT
TRBD2 TRBJ2-1 - TRBV29-1 CSVITSGARDEQFF TGCAGCGTCATCACTAGCGGGGCGCGGGATGAGCAGTTCTTC
TRBD2 TRBJ2-1 - TRBV11-2 CASSLVRTSNEQFF TGTGCCAGCAGCTTAGTCCGGACTAGTAATGAGCAGTTCTTC
TRBD1 TRBJ2-7 few TRBV6-6 CASSYAGQGSSEQYF TGTGCCAGCAGTTACGCGGGACAGGGGTCCTCCGAGCAGTACTTC
TRBD2 TRBJ2-7 - TRBV28 CASRAGPVGEQYF TGTGCCAGCAGAGCGGGGCCAGTCGGCGAGCAGTACTTC
- TRBJ1-2 - TRBV27 CASGGGQGNYGYTF TGTGCCAGCGGGGGGGGGCAGGGAAACTATGGCTACACCTTC
- TRBJ2-5 - TRBV2 CASSPEETQYF TGTGCCAGCAGCCCCGAAGAGACCCAGTACTTC
- TRBJ1-1 - TRBV7-9 CASSPRAGDTEAFF TGTGCCAGCAGCCCGCGGGCAGGGGACACTGAAGCTTTCTTT
- TRBJ2-7 - TRBV10-3 CAISERLEWYF TGTGCCATCAGTGAACGATTGGAGTGGTACTTC
- TRBJ1-1 - TRBV30 CASTRGQWNTEAFF TGTGCCTCGACCCGTGGACAGTGGAACACTGAAGCTTTCTTT
- TRBJ1-2 - TRBV30 CAWSWGIQGNGYTF TGTGCCTGGAGTTGGGGGATTCAGGGGAATGGCTACACCTTC
TRBD1 TRBJ1-2 few TRBV11-2 CASSYLPGTGFYGYTF TGTGCCAGCAGCTACCTACCTGGGACAGGATTCTATGGCTACACCTTC
- TRBJ1-6 - TRBV27 CASSLSRTVAPLHF TGTGCCAGCAGTTTATCGCGAACAGTGGCACCCCTCCACTTT
- TRBJ1-3 - TRBV25-1 CASSPQGISSGNTIYF TGTGCCAGCAGTCCCCAGGGTATCAGCTCTGGAAACACCATATATTTT
TRBD1 TRBJ1-6 - TRBV4-1 CASSQDTTGTGNSPLHF TGCGCCAGCAGCCAAGATACAACCGGGACAGGCAATTCACCCCTCCACTTT
- TRBJ2-1 once TRBV2 CASSRSNEQFF TGTGCCAGCAGTAGGAGCAATGAGCAGTTCTTC
TRBD1 TRBJ1-2 - TRBV11-1 CASSPLRDRANYGYTF TGTGCCAGCAGCCCACTCCGGGACAGGGCGAACTATGGCTACACCTTC
TRBD2 TRBJ2-1 - TRBV5-1 CASSLVLGGDYNEQFF TGCGCCAGCAGCTTGGTTCTCGGGGGGGACTACAATGAGCAGTTCTTC
- TRBJ1-1 - TRBV11-3 CASSLQPSAGAFF TGTGCCAGCAGCTTACAACCGTCCGCAGGTGCTTTCTTT
TRBD1 TRBJ1-2 - TRBV6-5 CASSRDRAANYGYTF TGTGCCAGCAGCCGTGACAGGGCTGCTAACTATGGCTACACCTTC
TRBD1 TRBJ1-1 - TRBV18 CASSPPSGQGHTEAFF TGTGCCAGCTCACCACCGTCGGGACAGGGGCACACTGAAGCTTTCTTT
TRBD1 TRBJ2-3 - TRBV5-1 CASSIGVAGGGSTDTQYF TGCGCCAGCAGTATCGGCGTAGCAGGGGGCGGGAGCACAGATACGCAGTATTTT
- TRBJ2-3 - TRBV7-9 CASSPGQTQTDTQYF TGTGCCAGCAGCCCAGGACAGACACAGACAGATACGCAGTATTTT
- TRBJ2-5 - TRBV2 CASIPDSRRQETQYF TGTGCCAGCATACCGGACTCTAGACGCCAAGAGACCCAGTACTTC
- TRBJ2-5 - TRBV2 CASSEAANLGETQYF TGTGCCAGCAGTGAAGCGGCAAATCTAGGAGAGACCCAGTACTTC
- TRBJ2-3 - TRBV10-1 CASSTTASTDTQYF TGCGCCAGCAGTACGACAGCTAGCACAGATACGCAGTATTTT
TRBD1 TRBJ1-2 - TRBV6-1 CASGDRGPYGYTF TGTGCCAGCGGTGACAGGGGGCCCTATGGCTACACCTTC
- TRBJ2-7 - TRBV30 CAWSQIQGNGYEQYF TGTGCCTGGAGTCAAATCCAGGGAAATGGGTACGAGCAGTACTTC
- TRBJ1-4 - TRBV10-3 CAISPGGLSEKLFF TGTGCCATCAGTCCAGGCGGGCTGAGTGAAAAACTGTTTTTT
TRBD1 TRBJ1-2 once TRBV5-1 CASSLEDRVYGYTF TGCGCCAGCAGCTTGGAGGACAGGGTCTATGGCTACACCTTC